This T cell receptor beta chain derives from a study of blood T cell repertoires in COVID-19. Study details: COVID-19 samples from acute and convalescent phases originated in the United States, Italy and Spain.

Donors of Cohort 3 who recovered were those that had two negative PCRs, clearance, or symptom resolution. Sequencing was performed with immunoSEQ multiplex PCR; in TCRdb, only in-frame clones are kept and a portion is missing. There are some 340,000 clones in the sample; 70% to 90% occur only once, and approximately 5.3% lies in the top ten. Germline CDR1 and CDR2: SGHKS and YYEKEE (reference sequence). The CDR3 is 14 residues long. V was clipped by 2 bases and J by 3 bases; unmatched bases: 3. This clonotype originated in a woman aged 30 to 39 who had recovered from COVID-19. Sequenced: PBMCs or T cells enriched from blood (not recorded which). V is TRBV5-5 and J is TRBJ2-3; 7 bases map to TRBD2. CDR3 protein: CASSFLAETDTQYF. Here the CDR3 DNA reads TGTGCCAGCAGCTTCCTAGCGGAGACAGATACGCAGTATTTT.